This passage covers 5 T cell receptor beta chains from one sample sequenced in a study of T cells of healthy individuals. TCRdb reanalysed the 5' RACE reads using MiXCR and keeps one entry per CDR3 protein. The sample shows 50,000 to 55,000 distinct CDR3 sequences, roughly 14% of them seen only once. These receptors came from a human donor in good health.

This clonotype was detected many times. The rearrangement links TRBV9 to TRBJ2-5, with D maybe TRBD2 (5 bases). Trimming left V 3 bases short and J 2 bases short, with 20 bases between. Germline CDR1 and CDR2: SGDLS and YYNGEE. There are 17 residues in the CDR3. In DNA, the CDR3 is TGTGCCAGCAGCGCCAGTAGGTTGAGGGATGAACAAGAGACCCAGTACTTC. Protein product: CASSASRLRDEQETQYF.

A few counts support this clonotype. The rearrangement joins TRBV5-3 to TRBJ2-6; TRBD1 matches at 7 bases. TRBV5-3 is assigned to the ORF class and has an uncertain function. The junction had 5 bases not matched to a gene; V was cut back by 0 bases and J by 2 bases. The CDR3 is 17 residues long. The CDR3 loop is CARSLVNRGAGANVLTF. In DNA form, the CDR3 reads TGTGCCAGAAGCTTGGTTAACAGGGGAGCTGGGGCCAACGTCCTGACTTTC.

In this sample, this clonotype turned up many times. V usage is TRBV6-5 and J usage is TRBJ1-2; D is ambiguous. CDR1 is MNHEY and CDR2 is SVGAGI in the germline V gene. The germline V and J ends were trimmed by 7 bases and 8 bases, with 17 bases remaining between them. The CDR3 sequence is 13 residues long. As DNA, the CDR3 is TGTGCCAGCACCGACGATACCCTGAGAGGCTACACCTTC. Amino acid sequence: CASTDDTLRGYTF.

For the CDR3, the DNA is TGTGCCAGCAGCCAGAGGATGGCTGCCGGAAACACCATATATTTT. Translation: CASSQRMAAGNTIYF. V usage is TRBV3-1 and J usage is TRBJ1-3; D call uncertain. This CDR3 is 15 amino acids long. In germline, CDR1 is LGHDT, CDR2 YNNKEL (reference sequence). With 3 bases removed from V and 4 bases from J, the gap between germline ends came to 13 bases.

This clonotype has just a few counts. The chain joins TRBV24-1 to TRBJ2-3; 8 bases are shared with TRBD2. The germline CDR1 and CDR2 sequences are KGHDR and SFDVKD. The CDR3 has 13 amino acids. V lost 7 bases to trimming and J lost 9 bases; unmatched junction nucleotides: 8. CDR3 protein: CATSLSGSLTQYF. CDR3 nucleotide sequence: TGTGCCACCAGCCTAAGCGGGAGCCTGACGCAGTATTTT.